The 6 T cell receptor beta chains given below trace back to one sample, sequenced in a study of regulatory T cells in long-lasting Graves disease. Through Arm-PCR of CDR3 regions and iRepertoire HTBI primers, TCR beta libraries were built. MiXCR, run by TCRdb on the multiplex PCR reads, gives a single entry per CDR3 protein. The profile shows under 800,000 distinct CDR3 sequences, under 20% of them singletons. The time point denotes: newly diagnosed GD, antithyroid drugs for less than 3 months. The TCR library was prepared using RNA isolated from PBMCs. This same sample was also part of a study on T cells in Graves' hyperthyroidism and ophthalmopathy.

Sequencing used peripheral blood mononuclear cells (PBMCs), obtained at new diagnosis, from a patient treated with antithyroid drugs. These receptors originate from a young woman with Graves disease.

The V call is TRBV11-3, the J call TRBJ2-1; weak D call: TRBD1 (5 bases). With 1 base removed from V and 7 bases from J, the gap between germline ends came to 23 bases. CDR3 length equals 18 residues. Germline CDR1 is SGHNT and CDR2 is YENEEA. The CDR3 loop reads CASSLGLGLGSGTNEQFF. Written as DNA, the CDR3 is TGTGCCAGCAGCTTAGGTCTGGGGCTGGGGTCGGGCACTAATGAGCAGTTCTTC.

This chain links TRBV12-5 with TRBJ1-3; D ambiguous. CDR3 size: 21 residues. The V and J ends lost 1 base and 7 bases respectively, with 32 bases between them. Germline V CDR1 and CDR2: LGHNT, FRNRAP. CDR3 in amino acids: CASGLDPSGLAIVARENTIYF. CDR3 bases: TGTGCTAGTGGTTTGGACCCGTCCGGACTAGCGATCGTGGCGAGAGAGAACACCATATATTTT.

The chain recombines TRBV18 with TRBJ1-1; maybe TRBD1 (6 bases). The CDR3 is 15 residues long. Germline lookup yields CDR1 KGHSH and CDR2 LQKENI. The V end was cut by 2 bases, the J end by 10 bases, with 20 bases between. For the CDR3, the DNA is TGTGCCAGCTCACCAAGGGACGGACAGATATTTGGAGCTTTCTTT. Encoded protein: CASSPRDGQIFGAFF.

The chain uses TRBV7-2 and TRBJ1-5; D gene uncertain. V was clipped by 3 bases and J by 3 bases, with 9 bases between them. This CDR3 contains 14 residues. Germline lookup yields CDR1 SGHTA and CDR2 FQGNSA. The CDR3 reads CASSFIGVNQPQHF. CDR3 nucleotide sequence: TGTGCCAGCAGCTTTATTGGGGTCAATCAGCCCCAGCATTTT.

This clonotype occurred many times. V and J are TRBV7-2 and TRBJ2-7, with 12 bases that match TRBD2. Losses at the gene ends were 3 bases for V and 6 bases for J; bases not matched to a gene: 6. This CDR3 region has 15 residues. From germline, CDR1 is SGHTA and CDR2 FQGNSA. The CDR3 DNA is TGTGCCAGCAGCTTTAGGCTAGCGGGAGGGACCGAGCAGTACTTC. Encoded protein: CASSFRLAGGTEQYF.

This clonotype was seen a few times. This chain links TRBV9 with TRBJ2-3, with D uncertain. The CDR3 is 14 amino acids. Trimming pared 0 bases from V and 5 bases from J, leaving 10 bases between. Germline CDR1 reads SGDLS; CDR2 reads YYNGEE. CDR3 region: CASSVAPSIDTQYF. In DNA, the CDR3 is TGTGCCAGCAGCGTAGCTCCCTCGATAGATACGCAGTATTTT.